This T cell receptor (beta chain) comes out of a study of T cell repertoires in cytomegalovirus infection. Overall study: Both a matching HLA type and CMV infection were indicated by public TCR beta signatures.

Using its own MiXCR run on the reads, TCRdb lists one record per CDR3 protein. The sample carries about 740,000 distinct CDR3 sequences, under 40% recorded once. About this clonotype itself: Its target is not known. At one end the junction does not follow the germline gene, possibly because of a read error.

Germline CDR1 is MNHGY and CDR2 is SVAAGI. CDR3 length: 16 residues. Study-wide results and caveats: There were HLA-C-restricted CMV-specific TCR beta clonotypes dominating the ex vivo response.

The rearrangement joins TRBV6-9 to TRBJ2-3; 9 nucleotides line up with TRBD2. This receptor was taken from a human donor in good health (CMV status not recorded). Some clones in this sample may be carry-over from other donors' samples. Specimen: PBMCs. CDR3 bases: TGTGCCAGCAGATATTACAGCGGGGGGTTCACAGATACGCAGTATTTT. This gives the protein CASRYYSGGFTDTQYF.